This T cell receptor (beta chain) was captured in a study of Ad26.COV2.S vaccination and SARS-CoV-2 variants. This CDR3 is 15 amino acids long. V was cut by 3 bases and J by 5 bases, with 13 bases left in between. Looked up from germline, CDR1 is SEHNR and CDR2 is FQNEAQ (reference sequence). Only in-frame clones appear in the TCRdb table, and some are missing; sequencing was by immunoSEQ multiplex PCR. The sample carries over 450,000 clones, about 89% recorded once. Documented treatment: around 19 received Ad26.COV2.S at low or high dose, single or two shots; 5 received placebo; per-sample allocation not given. Sampling happened 63 days after the first vaccine or placebo injection. There are a few counts of this clone.

The sample in question was peripheral blood, obtained in a trial of Ad26.COV2.S vaccine versus placebo. The gene calls are TRBV7-9 and TRBJ2-2; D is unresolved. The sequence was obtained from a person between 18 and 65 years old who received the Ad26.COV2.S COVID-19 vaccine or a placebo. CDR3: CASSFRVGLTGELFF. In DNA, the CDR3 is TGTGCCAGCAGCTTCCGGGTAGGGCTAACCGGGGAGCTGTTTTTT.